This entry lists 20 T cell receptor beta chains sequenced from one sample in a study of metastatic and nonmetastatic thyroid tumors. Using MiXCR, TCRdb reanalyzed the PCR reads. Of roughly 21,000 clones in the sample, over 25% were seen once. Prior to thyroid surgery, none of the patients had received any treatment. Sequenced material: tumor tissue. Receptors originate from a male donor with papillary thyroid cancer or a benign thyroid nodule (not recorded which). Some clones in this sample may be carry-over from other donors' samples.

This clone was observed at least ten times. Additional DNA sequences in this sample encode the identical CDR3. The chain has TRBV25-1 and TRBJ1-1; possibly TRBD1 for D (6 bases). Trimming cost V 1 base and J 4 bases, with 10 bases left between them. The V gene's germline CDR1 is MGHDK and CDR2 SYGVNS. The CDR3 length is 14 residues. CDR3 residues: CASSEWGRGTEAFF. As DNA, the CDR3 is TGTGCCAGCAGTGAATGGGGCAGGGGCACTGAAGCTTTCTTT.

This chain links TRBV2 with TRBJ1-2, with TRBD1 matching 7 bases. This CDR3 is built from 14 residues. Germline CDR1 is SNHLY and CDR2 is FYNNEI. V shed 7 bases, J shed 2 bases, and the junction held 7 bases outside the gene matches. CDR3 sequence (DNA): TGTGCCAGCACTCCGGGACAGAGAAACTATGGCTACACCTTC. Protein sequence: CASTPGQRNYGYTF.

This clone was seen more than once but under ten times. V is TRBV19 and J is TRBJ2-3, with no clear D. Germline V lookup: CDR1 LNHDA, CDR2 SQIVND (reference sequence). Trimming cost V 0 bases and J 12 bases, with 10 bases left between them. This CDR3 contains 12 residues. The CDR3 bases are TGTGCCAGTAGTATAGAACCGGCCTTCCAGTATTTT. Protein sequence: CASSIEPAFQYF. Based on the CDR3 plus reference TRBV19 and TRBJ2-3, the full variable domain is DGGITQSPKYLFRKEGQNVTLSCEQNLNHDAMYWYRQDPGQGLRLIYYSQIVNDFQKGDIAEGYSVSREKKESFPLTVTSAQKNPTAFYLCASSIEPAFQYFGPGTRLTVL.

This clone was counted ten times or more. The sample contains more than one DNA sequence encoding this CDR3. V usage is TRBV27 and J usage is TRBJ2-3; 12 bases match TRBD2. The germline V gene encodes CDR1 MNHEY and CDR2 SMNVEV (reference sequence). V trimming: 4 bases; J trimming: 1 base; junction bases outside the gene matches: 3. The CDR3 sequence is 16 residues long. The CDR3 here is CASSSRLAGGTDTQYF. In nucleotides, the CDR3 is TGTGCCAGCAGTTCCCGACTAGCGGGGGGCACAGATACGCAGTATTTT.

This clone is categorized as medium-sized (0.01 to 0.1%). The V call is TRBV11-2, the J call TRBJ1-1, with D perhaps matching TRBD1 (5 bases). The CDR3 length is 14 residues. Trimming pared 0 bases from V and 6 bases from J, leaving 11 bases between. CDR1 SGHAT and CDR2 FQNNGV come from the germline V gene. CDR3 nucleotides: TGTGCCAGCAGCTTAGAAGGGGCGGGCGCTGAAGCTTTCTTT. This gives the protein CASSLEGAGAEAFF. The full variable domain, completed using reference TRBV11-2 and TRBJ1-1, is EAGVAQSPRYKIIEKRQSVAFWCNPISGHATLYWYQQILGQGPKLLIQFQNNGVVDDSQLPKDRFSAERLKGVDSTLKIQPAKLEDSAVYLCASSLEGAGAEAFFGQGTRLTVV.

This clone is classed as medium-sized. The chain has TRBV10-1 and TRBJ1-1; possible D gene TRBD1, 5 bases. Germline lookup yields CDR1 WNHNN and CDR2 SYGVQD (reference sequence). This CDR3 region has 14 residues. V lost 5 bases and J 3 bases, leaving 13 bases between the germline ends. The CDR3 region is CASSKDLGDTEAFF. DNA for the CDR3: TGCGCCAGCAGTAAAGACTTGGGGGACACTGAAGCTTTCTTT.

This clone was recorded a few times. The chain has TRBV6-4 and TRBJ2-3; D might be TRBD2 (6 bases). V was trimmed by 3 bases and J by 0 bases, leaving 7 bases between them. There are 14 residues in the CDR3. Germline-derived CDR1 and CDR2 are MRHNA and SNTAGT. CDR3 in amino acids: CASSERGSTDTQYF. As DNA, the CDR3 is TGTGCCAGCAGTGAGCGGGGAAGCACAGATACGCAGTATTTT.

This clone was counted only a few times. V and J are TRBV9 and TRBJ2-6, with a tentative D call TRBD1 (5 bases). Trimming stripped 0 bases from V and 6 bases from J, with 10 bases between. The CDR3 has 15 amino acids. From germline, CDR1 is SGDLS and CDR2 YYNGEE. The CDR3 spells CASSVGQLQANVLTF. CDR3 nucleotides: TGTGCCAGCAGCGTAGGACAGCTGCAGGCCAACGTCCTGACTTTC.

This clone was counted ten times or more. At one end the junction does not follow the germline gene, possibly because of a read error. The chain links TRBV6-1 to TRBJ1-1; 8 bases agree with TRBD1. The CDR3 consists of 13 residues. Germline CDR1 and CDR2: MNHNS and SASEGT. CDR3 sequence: CARRDRGYTEASF. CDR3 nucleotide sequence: TGTGCCCGCAGAGACAGGGGCTACACTGAAGCTTCCTTT.

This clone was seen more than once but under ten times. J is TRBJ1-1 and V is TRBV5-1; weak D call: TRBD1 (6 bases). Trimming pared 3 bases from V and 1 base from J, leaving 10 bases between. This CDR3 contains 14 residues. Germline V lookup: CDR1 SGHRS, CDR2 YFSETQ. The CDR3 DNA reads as TGCGCCAGCAGCTCTAGGACAGCGAACACTGAAGCTTTCTTT. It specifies CASSSRTANTEAFF.

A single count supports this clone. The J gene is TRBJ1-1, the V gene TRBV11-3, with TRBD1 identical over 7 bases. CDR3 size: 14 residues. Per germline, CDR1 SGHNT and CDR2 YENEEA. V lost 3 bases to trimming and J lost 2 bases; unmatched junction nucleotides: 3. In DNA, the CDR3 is TGTGCCAGCAGCTTGGGACAGCAAAACACTGAAGCTTTCTTT. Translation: CASSLGQQNTEAFF.

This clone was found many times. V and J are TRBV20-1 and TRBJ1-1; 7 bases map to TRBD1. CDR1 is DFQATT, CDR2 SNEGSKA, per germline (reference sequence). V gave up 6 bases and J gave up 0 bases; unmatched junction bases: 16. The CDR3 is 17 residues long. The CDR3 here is CSAPRRGPTPLNTEAFF. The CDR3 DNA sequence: TGCAGTGCGCCAAGGAGGGGGCCTACACCTTTGAACACTGAAGCTTTCTTT.

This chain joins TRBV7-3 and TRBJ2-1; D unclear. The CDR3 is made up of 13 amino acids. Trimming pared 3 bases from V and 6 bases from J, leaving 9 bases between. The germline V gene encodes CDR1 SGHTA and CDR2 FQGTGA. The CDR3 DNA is TGTGCCAGCAGCTTGGGGTCTCTCAATGAGCAGTTCTTC. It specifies CASSLGSLNEQFF.

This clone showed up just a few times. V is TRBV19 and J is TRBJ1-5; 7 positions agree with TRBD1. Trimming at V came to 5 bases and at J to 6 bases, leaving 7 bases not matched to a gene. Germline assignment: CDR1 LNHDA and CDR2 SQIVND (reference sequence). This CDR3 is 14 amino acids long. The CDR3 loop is CASSEGQEAQPQHF. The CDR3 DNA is TGTGCCAGTAGTGAAGGACAGGAGGCTCAGCCCCAGCATTTT.

As DNA, the CDR3 is TGTGCCAGCTCACCACCGATCACAGATACGCAGTATTTT. It specifies CASSPPITDTQYF. V is TRBV18 and J is TRBJ2-3; D uncertain. The CDR3 contains 13 residues. The V end was cut by 0 bases, the J end by 2 bases, with 3 bases between. CDR1 and CDR2 (germline): KGHSH, LQKENI. The full variable domain, completed using reference TRBV18 and TRBJ2-3, is NAGVMQNPRHLVRRRGQEARLRCSPMKGHSHVYWYRQLPEEGLKFMVYLQKENIIDESGMPKERFSAEFPKEGPSILRIQQVVRGDSAAYFCASSPPITDTQYFGPGTRLTVL.

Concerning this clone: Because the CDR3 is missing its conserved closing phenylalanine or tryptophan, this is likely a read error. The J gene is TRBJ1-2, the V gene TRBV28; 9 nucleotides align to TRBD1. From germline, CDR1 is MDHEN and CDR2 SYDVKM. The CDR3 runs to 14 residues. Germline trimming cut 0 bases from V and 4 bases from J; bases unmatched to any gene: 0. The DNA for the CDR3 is TGTGCCAGCAGTTTATGGGGACAGGGCTATGGCTACACCTCC. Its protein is CASSLWGQGYGYTS.

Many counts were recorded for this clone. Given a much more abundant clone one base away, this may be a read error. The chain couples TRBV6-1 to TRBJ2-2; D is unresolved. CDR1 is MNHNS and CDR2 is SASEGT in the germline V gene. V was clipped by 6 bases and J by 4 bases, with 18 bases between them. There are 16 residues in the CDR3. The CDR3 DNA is TGTGCCAGCAGCCTCACAGCCGATTGGGGCACCGGGGAGCTGTTTTTT. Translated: CASSLTADWGTGELFF.

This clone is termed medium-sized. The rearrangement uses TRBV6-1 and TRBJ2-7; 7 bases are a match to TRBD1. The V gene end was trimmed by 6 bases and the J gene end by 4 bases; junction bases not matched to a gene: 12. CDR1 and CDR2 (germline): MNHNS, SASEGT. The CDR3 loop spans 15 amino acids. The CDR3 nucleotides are TGTGCCAGCAGAGGCTTCGGGACAGAGACATACGAGCAGTACTTC. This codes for CASRGFGTETYEQYF.

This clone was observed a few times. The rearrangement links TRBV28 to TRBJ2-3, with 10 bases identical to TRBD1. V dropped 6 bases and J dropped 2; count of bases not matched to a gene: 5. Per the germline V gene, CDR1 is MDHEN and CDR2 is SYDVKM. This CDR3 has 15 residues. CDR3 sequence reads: CASSFGTGDTDTQYF. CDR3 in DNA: TGTGCCAGCAGCTTTGGGACAGGGGACACAGATACGCAGTATTTT.

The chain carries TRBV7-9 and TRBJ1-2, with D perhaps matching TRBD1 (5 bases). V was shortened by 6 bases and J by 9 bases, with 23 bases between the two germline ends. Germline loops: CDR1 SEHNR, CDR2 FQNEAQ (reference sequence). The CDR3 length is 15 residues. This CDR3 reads CASSRTLQGSDCYTF. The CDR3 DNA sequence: TGTGCCAGCAGTCGCACGCTTCAGGGATCGGATTGCTACACCTTC.